This TCR beta chain stems from a study of cytomegalovirus exposure and HLA in healthy donors. Findings and caveats of the study: It was confirmed in vitro that three of the CMV-associated chains were specific for CMV antigens. Some TCR beta chains (roughly 160 of them) were listed as cytomegalovirus-associated. Both high specificity and high sensitivity reportedly marked the classifier's diagnosis of cytomegalovirus status.

Clones were read by immunoSEQ multiplex PCR, and TCRdb kept only the in-frame ones, dropping some. The sample comprises some 140,000 clones, 75% to 90% of which are singletons, and 9% to 9.5% rests with the top ten. The CDR3 has 16 residues. Looked up from germline, CDR1 is MNHNS and CDR2 is SASEGT. With respect to this clone: Its antigen remains unknown. One end of the junction does not line up with germline, which may come from a read error.

The chain recombines TRBV6-1 with TRBJ1-2, with 7 nucleotides matching TRBD1. The TCR was taken from a woman aged 18-29 years in good health and CMV-seropositive. The sample consisted of PBMCs. The CDR3 sequence is CASREGGARPNYGYTF. The CDR3 DNA sequence: TGTGCCAGCAGAGAAGGGGGCGCAAGGCCTAACTATGGCTACACCTTC.